A selection of T cell receptor beta chains follows, all from one sample in a study of neurological immune-mediated disorders. MiXCR was run by TCRdb on the 5' RACE reads, yielding one entry per CDR3 protein. The sample consists of under 15,000 distinct CDR3 sequences, around 13% of them appearing once. The sequenced sample was CD8+ T cells from blood. The receptors shown here come from a female donor with HTLV-1-associated myelopathy (HAM/TSP). The CDR3 runs from the conserved cysteine through the conserved F or W. The D gene is left open where the match is weak. A clone size is listed for some rows: how often the clone was seen (once, few, many), or a class if it is expanded.

CDR3aa,CDR3nt,v_gene,j_gene,d_gene,abundance
CASSLGQGALAKNIQYF,TGTGCCAGCAGTTTGGGTCAGGGAGCGTTAGCCAAAAACATTCAGTACTTC,TRBV28,TRBJ2-4,.,many
CASESDIANEQYF,TGTGCCAGCGAATCAGATATCGCCAACGAGCAGTACTTC,TRBV6-2/TRBV6-3,TRBJ2-7,.,many
CASSQDLWAGYTF,TGCGCCAGCAGCCAAGATCTGTGGGCAGGCTACACCTTC,TRBV4-3,TRBJ1-2,.,few
CASTPGAGEAGELFF,TGTGCCAGCACCCCGGGGGCGGGAGAGGCCGGGGAGCTGTTTTTT,TRBV7-2,TRBJ2-2,.,many
CASSMGLAGGSTDTQYF,TGTGCCAGCAGCATGGGGTTAGCGGGAGGGTCCACAGATACGCAGTATTTT,TRBV7-3,TRBJ2-3,TRBD2,many
CASSQRTGGIAGNEQFF,TGCGCCAGCAGCCAGAGGACAGGGGGAATCGCGGGGAATGAGCAGTTCTTC,TRBV5-1,TRBJ2-1,TRBD1,many
CASSLSGRILETQYF,TGTGCCAGCAGCCTTAGCGGGAGAATCCTGGAGACCCAGTACTTC,TRBV27,TRBJ2-5,TRBD2,many
CASSSGTSGHNEQFF,TGTGCCAGCAGCTCGGGGACTAGCGGACACAATGAGCAGTTCTTC,TRBV5-5,TRBJ2-1,TRBD2,many
CSARGGSTGPLWYGYTF,TGCAGTGCTAGAGGGGGATCAACAGGGCCTCTTTGGTATGGCTACACCTTC,TRBV20-1,TRBJ1-2,.,many
CASSLEGASYGYTF,TGCGCCAGCAGCTTGGAAGGGGCCTCCTATGGCTACACCTTC,TRBV5-1,TRBJ1-2,.,many
CATSDLGYEQYF,TGTGCCACCAGTGATTTGGGGTACGAGCAGTACTTC,TRBV24-1,TRBJ2-7,.,many
CASSLVPGSGANVLTF,TGTGCCAGCAGCTTAGTCCCGGGCTCTGGGGCCAACGTCCTGACTTTC,TRBV7-9,TRBJ2-6,.,many
CASSQPGGHTGELFF,TGTGCCAGCAGCCAACCCGGGGGGCACACCGGGGAGCTGTTTTTT,TRBV3-1,TRBJ2-2,.,many
CDSSSETYEQYF,TGTGACAGCAGCTCTGAAACCTACGAGCAGTACTTC,TRBV7-8,TRBJ2-7,.,.
CASSFRGEQYF,TGTGCCAGCAGTTTTAGGGGCGAGCAGTACTTC,TRBV6-2/TRBV6-3,TRBJ2-7,.,many
CASGVGIGTEAFF,TGTGCCAGCGGAGTAGGGATAGGGACTGAAGCTTTCTTT,TRBV5-5,TRBJ1-1,.,many
CASSLAVNNEQFF,TGTGCCAGCAGCTTAGCGGTCAACAATGAGCAGTTCTTC,TRBV7-9,TRBJ2-1,.,many
CASSYYAGLVADTQYF,TGTGCCAGCAGCTACTACGCAGGACTAGTAGCAGATACGCAGTATTTT,TRBV11-2,TRBJ2-3,TRBD2,many
CSVGSHEQYF,TGCAGCGTTGGGAGCCACGAGCAGTACTTC,TRBV29-1,TRBJ2-7,.,few
CASSPTADTGELFF,TGTGCCAGCAGTCCAACAGCGGACACCGGGGAGCTGTTTTTT,TRBV25-1,TRBJ2-2,.,.
CASRGGATRDLRTEAFF,TGTGCCAGCAGGGGGGGGGCGACCAGGGACTTAAGGACTGAAGCTTTCTTT,TRBV5-8,TRBJ1-1,.,many
CASSWGAGNEQFF,TGCGCCAGCAGCTGGGGAGCGGGTAATGAGCAGTTCTTC,TRBV5-1,TRBJ2-1,.,many
CASSLTRTAYEQYF,TGCGCCAGCAGCCTGACCAGGACAGCCTACGAGCAGTACTTC,TRBV4-1,TRBJ2-7,.,many
CASSLGLGGVTDTQYF,TGTGCCAGCAGCTTAGGTCTTGGGGGGGTCACAGATACGCAGTATTTT,TRBV7-9,TRBJ2-3,TRBD2,many
CASYGGDNEQFF,TGTGCCAGTTACGGAGGGGACAATGAGCAGTTCTTC,TRBV12-3/TRBV12-4,TRBJ2-1,.,many
CASSLGPLYEQYF,TGTGCCAGCAGCTTAGGGCCACTCTACGAGCAGTACTTC,TRBV7-6,TRBJ2-7,.,many
CASSLVDRRPTVEQYF,TGTGCCAGCAGCTTAGTGGACAGGCGACCTACTGTCGAGCAGTACTTC,TRBV7-9,TRBJ2-7,TRBD1,many
CASSPRNRAFTEAFF,TGTGCCAGCAGTCCCAGGAACAGGGCGTTCACTGAAGCTTTCTTT,TRBV14,TRBJ1-1,.,many
CASSDGQGRQPQHF,TGTGCCAGCAGCGATGGACAGGGAAGGCAGCCCCAGCATTTT,TRBV9,TRBJ1-5,TRBD1,many
CASKGKIHEQFF,TGTGCCAGCAAGGGTAAGATCCACGAGCAGTTCTTC,TRBV2,TRBJ2-1,.,.
CASSLGPGGGSYEQYF,TGTGCCAGCAGCTTAGGACCAGGGGGCGGCTCCTACGAGCAGTACTTC,TRBV7-6,TRBJ2-7,TRBD1,.
CASSESTFQPQHF,TGCGCCAGCAGTGAGTCCACATTTCAGCCCCAGCATTTT,TRBV10-2,TRBJ1-5,.,many
CSVEDRGSYGYTF,TGCAGCGTTGAAGACAGGGGGTCCTATGGCTACACCTTC,TRBV29-1,TRBJ1-2,TRBD1,many
CASSPGFSKHYEQYF,TGTGCCAGCAGCCCAGGGTTCTCAAAACACTACGAGCAGTACTTC,TRBV7-2,TRBJ2-7,.,many
CASSQDLRRAGGPGNEQFF,TGTGCCAGCAGCCAAGATCTTCGGCGAGCGGGAGGGCCGGGGAATGAGCAGTTCTTC,TRBV14,TRBJ2-1,TRBD2,many
CASRSQGAYEQYF,TGTGCCAGCAGGTCACAGGGGGCATACGAGCAGTACTTC,TRBV28,TRBJ2-7,TRBD1,many
CSADDRGKTEAFF,TGCAGTGCTGACGACAGGGGGAAAACTGAAGCTTTCTTT,TRBV20-1,TRBJ1-1,TRBD1,many
CASSHLKQSYEQYF,TGTGCCAGCAGCCATCTTAAGCAATCCTACGAGCAGTACTTC,TRBV5-6,TRBJ2-7,.,many
CASSSGMTAGGGGEQFF,TGCGCCAGCAGCTCGGGGATGACAGCGGGGGGGGGCGGTGAGCAGTTCTTC,TRBV5-1,TRBJ2-1,TRBD2,many
CASSPTSDRRIPGELFF,TGTGCCAGCAGCCCGACTAGCGACAGACGGATTCCCGGGGAGCTGTTTTTT,TRBV3-1,TRBJ2-2,TRBD2,many
CASSHPGNEQFF,TGTGCCAGCAGTCATCCTGGCAATGAGCAGTTCTTC,TRBV6-2/TRBV6-3,TRBJ2-1,.,many
CASSLDGTGIYEQYF,TGTGCCAGCAGCTTAGATGGGACAGGGATCTACGAGCAGTACTTC,TRBV7-9,TRBJ2-7,TRBD1,.
CASSLGYGSYTF,TGTGCCAGCAGCTTAGGGTACGGAAGCTACACCTTC,TRBV7-9,TRBJ1-2,.,many
CASSVLAGVRTDTQYF,TGTGCCAGCAGCGTACTAGCGGGGGTCCGCACAGATACGCAGTATTTT,TRBV5-6,TRBJ2-3,TRBD2,many
CATSETGEETQYF,TGTGCCACCAGTGAGACAGGGGAAGAGACCCAGTACTTC,TRBV24-1,TRBJ2-5,TRBD1,many
CASRSDRGETGELFF,TGTGCCAGCAGATCTGACAGGGGGGAAACCGGGGAGCTGTTTTTT,TRBV28,TRBJ2-2,TRBD1,many
CASSPAEQYF,TGTGCCAGCAGTCCCGCCGAGCAGTACTTC,TRBV12-3/TRBV12-4,TRBJ2-7,.,many
CASSLTGQVNTEAFF,TGCGCCAGCAGCTTGACGGGACAGGTCAACACTGAAGCTTTCTTT,TRBV5-1,TRBJ1-1,TRBD1,many
CASSYTDSRIEAFF,TGTGCCAGCAGTTACACGGACTCCCGAATAGAAGCTTTCTTT,TRBV12-3/TRBV12-4,TRBJ1-1,.,.
CSASPPLGGSEQYF,TGCAGTGCTAGCCCCCCGTTGGGGGGCTCCGAGCAGTACTTC,TRBV20-1,TRBJ2-7,.,many
CASRTRENTGELFF,TGCGCCAGCAGGACTAGGGAGAACACCGGGGAGCTGTTTTTT,TRBV4-1,TRBJ2-2,.,many
CATSRQNTDTQYF,TGTGCCACCAGTAGACAGAACACAGATACGCAGTATTTT,TRBV15,TRBJ2-3,.,medium-sized